This TCR beta chain was recovered during a study of human T cells and chemical hapten exposure. Study-level findings and limits: TCRs above 1 in 1000 frequency did not change with DPC sensitization. Expanded TCR counts at PT1 went up together with patch test score, a positive correlation.

This CDR3 has 14 residues. CDR1 is SNHLY, CDR2 FYNNEI, per germline. J gave up 8 bases and V 6 bases, and 8 bases lay outside the gene matches. TCRdb reanalysed the RACE reads using MiXCR and keeps one entry per CDR3 protein. The sample consists of 350,000 to 400,000 distinct CDR3 sequences, approximately 5.1% of them appearing once. This clonotype has a handful of counts. Its target is unknown. As to time point: pre-sensitization, week 0. Treatment meaning: therapeutic diphenylcyclopropenone sensitization with weekly scalp DPC. The specimen comprised whole blood, sampled in connection with sensitization to the hapten diphenylcyclopropenone (DPC). The chain is built from TRBV2 and TRBJ1-4; 8 bases are a match to TRBD1. This TCR came from a woman between 50 and 59 years old with alopecia areata. Some clones in this sample may be carry-over from other donors' samples. For the CDR3, the DNA is TGTGCCAGCAGATGGACAGGGATAATCGAAAAACTGTTTTTT. As protein: CASRWTGIIEKLFF.